The subject of this entry is one T cell receptor (beta chain). Germline CDR1 and CDR2: LNHNV and YYDKDF (reference sequence). V was clipped by 3 bases and J by 4 bases, with 7 bases between them. The CDR3 totals 13 residues. The data originate from a study of blood T cell repertoires in COVID-19. Study background: Some COVID-19 samples were acute and others convalescent; all came from the United States, Italy and Spain.

Per the original methods: Nucleated cell number was recorded as an estimate derived from reference gene primer amplification. Using immunoSEQ multiplex PCR, the repertoire was profiled, and TCRdb retains in-frame clones only, with some absent. V and J calls plus clone size are reproduced from that table; the DNA served to infer D and trimming. The sample yields some 70,000 clones, around 90% seen once. The receptor was derived from a man aged 50-60 years with COVID-19, enrolled during active disease. V gene TRBV15 combines with J gene TRBJ1-3; the D is unclear. The source material was peripheral blood. The CDR3 protein is CATSSRRGNTIYF. For the CDR3, the DNA is TGTGCCACCAGCAGTCGGAGGGGAAACACCATATATTTT.